The entry below describes one T cell receptor beta chain. The entry originates in a study of blood T cell repertoires in COVID-19. The V end was cut by 6 bases, the J end by 5 bases, with 17 bases between. The CDR3 is made up of 15 amino acids. Germline-derived CDR1 and CDR2 are MNHEY and SVGEGT. Original analysis: Reference gene primer amplification in the assay estimated nucleated cell counts. The data were produced by immunoSEQ multiplex PCR, yet TCRdb's version contains in-frame clones alone and is incomplete. The V and J calls and the clone size are those of that table, but D and trimming were determined from the DNA. The profile shows 60,000 to 70,000 clones, 70% to 85% of them singletons.

The source material was peripheral blood. The rearrangement joins TRBV6-2 or TRBV6-3 to TRBJ2-1; D might be TRBD2 (6 bases). This TCR was sampled from a woman in her sixties or seventies with acute or convalescent COVID-19. In DNA, the CDR3 is TGTGCCAGCAGCCCCCTGCGGGACTTCCACAATGAGCAGTTCTTC. This encodes CASSPLRDFHNEQFF.